This T cell receptor beta chain emerged from a study of OX40 agonist ivuxolimab in advanced cancers. TCRdb keeps only in-frame clones here, not all; method: immunoSEQ multiplex PCR. The top ten hold around 0.54% of the sample, which has 60,000 to 85,000 clones, 75% to 90% seen once. Concerning this clone: Its specificity is not known.

The CDR3 is 15 amino acids. Germline CDR1 and CDR2: SGHAT and FQNNGV. Trimming removed 5 bases at V and 1 base at J, with 11 bases between. Patients with a history of autoimmune disease or on systemic immunosuppression were excluded. The study's findings and limits: By week 6 at 0.1 to 3.0 mg/kg, blood CD4+ and CD8+ T cells had expanded clonally. Fewer expanded clones were found on average in CD4+ than in CD8+ T cells.

This TCR was recovered from an adult with an advanced solid tumor such as melanoma, head and neck, liver or kidney cancer. The chain uses TRBV11-2 and TRBJ2-2; a weak D match, TRBD1 (6 bases). This specimen was CD4+ or CD8+ T cells sorted from blood, taken in a trial of the OX40 agonist ivuxolimab. CDR3 nucleotide sequence: TGTGCCAGCAGCCGACAGGCTCTGAACACCGGGGAGCTGTTTTTT. Amino acid sequence: CASSRQALNTGELFF. The whole variable domain, filled in from reference TRBV11-2 and TRBJ2-2, reads EAGVAQSPRYKIIEKRQSVAFWCNPISGHATLYWYQQILGQGPKLLIQFQNNGVVDDSQLPKDRFSAERLKGVDSTLKIQPAKLEDSAVYLCASSRQALNTGELFFGEGSRLTVL.